These 15 T cell receptor beta chains were sequenced from one sample in a study of cytomegalovirus exposure and HLA in healthy donors. Clones were sequenced by immunoSEQ multiplex PCR, and TCRdb holds only the in-frame ones, with some missing. Among 130,000 to 150,000 clones listed, around 89% were seen once. The sequencing sample was made of PBMCs. The source is a woman aged 25 to 45 in good health and CMV-seropositive.

The chain combines TRBV7-8 with TRBJ2-3; tentatively, D is TRBD1 (6 bases). Germline lookup yields CDR1 SGHVS and CDR2 FQNEAQ. The V end lost 1 base, the J end lost 0 bases, and 11 bases lay between the germline ends. This CDR3 is built from 16 residues. This CDR3 reads CASSLVATGSTDTQYF. CDR3 nucleotide sequence: TGTGCCAGCAGCTTAGTCGCGACAGGTAGCACAGATACGCAGTATTTT.

This sequence joins TRBV9 and TRBJ2-3; D call uncertain. V shed 0 bases and J shed 6 bases, with 8 bases lying between them. CDR3 length: 13 amino acids. CDR1 and CDR2 (germline): SGDLS, YYNGEE. This CDR3 is CASSVVLGDTQYF. CDR3 nucleotides: TGTGCCAGCAGCGTAGTTCTCGGGGATACGCAGTATTTT.

The V and J genes are TRBV5-1 and TRBJ2-5; TRBD1 might be the D (6 bases). V gave up 2 bases and J gave up 0 bases, with 8 bases separating them. CDR1 and CDR2 (germline): SGHRS, YFSETQ. The CDR3 sequence is 14 residues long. In nucleotides, the CDR3 is TGCGCCAGCAGCTTCAGGGGAGACCAAGAGACCCAGTACTTC. Its protein product is CASSFRGDQETQYF.

The V and J genes are TRBV6-1 and TRBJ2-5, with 7 bases lining up with TRBD1. Germline V gene lookup returns CDR1 MNHNS and CDR2 SASEGT. The CDR3 sequence is 14 residues long. V shed 2 bases and J 3 bases; nucleotides not matched to a gene: 3. CDR3 protein: CASSELTGKETQYF. The CDR3 DNA reads as TGTGCCAGCAGTGAATTGACAGGGAAAGAGACCCAGTACTTC.

The chain couples TRBV4-1 to TRBJ2-7, with D possibly being TRBD1 (6 bases). Looked up from germline, CDR1 is MGHRA and CDR2 is YSYEKL. The length of the CDR3 is 16 residues. Trimming cost V 4 bases and J 0 bases, with 16 bases left between them. CDR3 protein: CASSPQQGVLSYEQYF. The CDR3 bases are TGCGCCAGCAGCCCACAACAGGGAGTCCTCTCCTACGAGCAGTACTTC.

The chain has TRBV7-8 and TRBJ2-7, with D perhaps matching TRBD2 (5 bases). Trimming cost V 5 bases and J 2 bases, with 19 bases left between them. This CDR3 spans 16 amino acids. Germline V lookup: CDR1 SGHVS, CDR2 FQNEAQ. CDR3 loop: CASSRAGGESPYEQYF. The CDR3 DNA is TGTGCCAGCAGCCGTGCGGGTGGGGAGTCCCCCTACGAGCAGTACTTC.

A few counts support this clone. V gene TRBV7-8 combines with J gene TRBJ2-7; D remains unclear. Trimming removed 1 base at V and 2 bases at J, with 9 bases between. CDR1 and CDR2 (germline): SGHVS, FQNEAQ. The CDR3 is 14 residues long. CDR3 coding DNA: TGTGCCAGCAGCTTAGGTGGCCGTCCCTACGAGCAGTACTTC. This gives the protein CASSLGGRPYEQYF.

V and J are TRBV2 and TRBJ2-5; D perhaps matches TRBD2 (5 bases). V shed 2 bases and J shed 5 bases, with 15 bases lying between them. CDR3 length: 15 amino acids. Germline CDR1 and CDR2: SNHLY and FYNNEI. The CDR3 DNA reads TGTGCCAGCAGTGAAACTAGAGGGCAAGTGGAGACCCAGTACTTC. Translating it yields CASSETRGQVETQYF.

The rearrangement uses TRBV9 and TRBJ2-5, with 7 positions matching TRBD2. The CDR3 is 19 residues long. Germline CDR1 reads SGDLS; CDR2 reads YYNGEE. After removal of 0 bases from V and 5 bases from J, the junction contained 19 bases not matched to a gene. The CDR3 protein is CASSVEYGGGLADSETQYF. For the CDR3, the DNA is TGTGCCAGCAGCGTAGAGTACGGAGGTGGGCTAGCGGACTCGGAGACCCAGTACTTC.

This clone was recorded only once. The chain carries TRBV4-1 and TRBJ1-2; D not resolved. The germline gives CDR1 MGHRA, CDR2 YSYEKL. The CDR3 has 17 residues. The V gene lost 2 bases and the J gene lost 5 bases, with 21 bases spanning the gap. The chain's CDR3 is CASSQSDSAGVSYGYTF. Written as DNA, the CDR3 is TGCGCCAGCAGCCAATCAGACTCGGCCGGGGTCTCATATGGCTACACCTTC.

The V call is TRBV19, the J call TRBJ1-1, with D perhaps matching TRBD1 (5 bases). CDR1 LNHDA and CDR2 SQIVND come from the germline V gene (reference sequence). The CDR3 covers 15 residues. V lost 4 bases to trimming and J lost 5 bases, with 17 bases between them. DNA of the CDR3: TGTGCCAGTAGTACCGGACCATCCGGGGGGACTGAAGCTTTCTTT. As protein: CASSTGPSGGTEAFF.

The chain recombines TRBV6-1 with TRBJ2-5; D might be TRBD2 (5 bases). Trimming took off 7 bases at V and 1 base at J, with 10 bases between the two ends. The CDR3 consists of 13 residues. Germline V gives CDR1 MNHNS, CDR2 SASEGT. The CDR3 region is CASKREIQETQYF. CDR3 in DNA: TGTGCCAGCAAAAGGGAGATCCAAGAGACCCAGTACTTC.

The chain couples TRBV18 to TRBJ1-1, with D tentatively TRBD1 (6 bases). The length of the CDR3 is 16 residues. In germline, CDR1 is KGHSH, CDR2 LQKENI. Deletions cut 3 bases from V and 0 bases from J, with 14 bases between. Here the CDR3 reads CASSPGQTYMNTEAFF. The CDR3 bases are TGTGCCAGCTCACCCGGACAGACCTACATGAACACTGAAGCTTTCTTT.

This chain uses TRBV5-1 with TRBJ1-2; D uncertain. V lost 0 bases and J 3 bases, leaving 12 bases between the germline ends. The germline gives CDR1 SGHRS, CDR2 YFSETQ. This CDR3 has 15 amino acids. CDR3 sequence (DNA): TGCGCCAGCAGCTTGGCCTCAGGAAAGGACTATGGCTACACCTTC. This gives the protein CASSLASGKDYGYTF.

The V gene is TRBV2, the J gene TRBJ2-1, with 7 nucleotides matching TRBD1. Germline CDR1 is SNHLY and CDR2 is FYNNEI. Trimming took 6 bases from V and 8 from J; bases not matched to a gene: 4. The CDR3 spans 12 residues. CDR3 bases: TGTGCCAGCAGGGGAGACAGGGATGAGCAGTTCTTC. It specifies CASRGDRDEQFF.